This T cell receptor (beta chain) was found in a study of cytomegalovirus exposure and HLA in healthy donors. Donors consisted of healthy bone marrow donors. Germline V lookup: CDR1 MNHEY, CDR2 SMNVEV (reference sequence). This CDR3 region has 11 residues. The V gene lost 6 bases and the J gene lost 7 bases, with 9 bases spanning the gap. General study results and limits: TCR sequences were mostly rare, though some public TCRs occurred in many donors. Reportedly, HLA-A and HLA-B alleles of most subjects were accurately predicted from TCR beta. Excluded were some V segments that proved indistinguishable, including TRBV6-2 and TRBV6-3.

As to this clone: Its antigen is not identified.

Primers for the PCR totalled 60 Vbeta and 13 Jbeta. Sequencing used immunoSEQ multiplex PCR; TCRdb keeps in-frame clones, though not all of them. The sample includes more than 95,000 clones, roughly 72% of them seen just once. Sequences were obtained from PBMCs. The V and J genes are TRBV27 and TRBJ1-1; TRBD1 might be the D (5 bases). The TCR sequence derives from a woman between 18 and 29 years old in good health and CMV-seropositive. DNA for the CDR3: TGTGCCAGCAGGCAGGGTTGTGAAGCTTTCTTT. Protein product: CASRQGCEAFF.